Following are 3 T cell receptor beta chains from one sample sequenced in a study of cytomegalovirus exposure and HLA in healthy donors. The PCR employed 60 Vbeta primers together with 13 Jbeta primers. The repertoire was sequenced with immunoSEQ multiplex PCR; TCRdb's copy has only in-frame clones and lacks some. The sample yields about 200,000 clones, more than 75% seen once. Material for sequencing was PBMCs. These receptor sequences come from a man under 40 in good health and CMV-seronegative.

J is TRBJ1-2 and V is TRBV6-1; no reliable D call. The V and J ends lost 7 bases and 7 bases respectively, with 10 bases between them. The CDR3 loop spans 11 amino acids. The V gene's germline CDR1 is MNHNS and CDR2 SASEGT. The CDR3 region has the DNA TGTGCCAGCACCCCCAGGTTTGGCTACACCTTC. Amino acids: CASTPRFGYTF.

The rearrangement links TRBV7-6 to TRBJ1-2; 8 bases line up with TRBD1. Germline CDR1 SGHVS, CDR2 FNYEAQ. The CDR3 consists of 14 residues. J was trimmed by 8 bases and V by 5 bases; bases with no gene match: 10. Here the CDR3 reads CASSITQGGEGYTF. The CDR3 DNA reads as TGTGCCAGCAGCATAACACAGGGGGGAGAAGGCTACACCTTC.

This clone was counted a few times. The chain combines TRBV14 with TRBJ2-5; 10 bases map to TRBD2. The CDR3 covers 16 residues. Per the germline V gene, CDR1 is SGHDN and CDR2 is FVKESK. V dropped 1 base and J dropped 10; count of bases not matched to a gene: 12. CDR3 DNA: TGTGCCAGCAGCCAAGTAGCGGGGGGCTCCGGGGGGAGCCAGTACTTC. Encoded protein: CASSQVAGGSGGSQYF.